The sequence of this TCR beta chain was determined in a study of T cells in Graves' hyperthyroidism and ophthalmopathy. Broader study findings: From stable hyperthyroidism, ophthalmopathy was set apart by a 13 V-J model. Most thyroid clonotypes expanded above 0.001 were also detected in blood.

The V segment lost 1 base and the J segment 2 bases; nucleotides outside the gene matches: 5. Germline lookup yields CDR1 SGHDT and CDR2 YYEEEE. CDR3 length: 15 residues. A note on this clonotype: Antigen unknown.

Template material for amplifying TCR beta CDR3 regions consisted of RNA transcripts. Primed by the HTBI set, a first-round RT-PCR was run on the TCR CDR3. MiXCR, run by TCRdb on the multiplex PCR reads, gives a single entry per CDR3 protein. Among around 620,000 distinct CDR3 sequences listed, about 14% were seen once. Uncontrolled infection, other autoimmune disease, pregnancy and lactation each barred patients from inclusion. Fresh 10 ml peripheral blood yielded PBMCs. The receptor was derived from a woman aged 18-29 years with Graves' ophthalmopathy. The chain couples TRBV5-6 to TRBJ2-7; TRBD2 agrees at 8 bases. The sample consisted of blood. The CDR3 DNA reads as TGTGCCAGCAGCTTGCTTGAGCGGGAGCCCTACGAGCAGTACTTC. It is translated as CASSLLEREPYEQYF.